The rows below give T cell receptor beta chains drawn from one sample of a study of cytomegalovirus exposure and HLA in healthy donors. The table came from immunoSEQ multiplex PCR; TCRdb's copy has only in-frame clones and leaves some out. The data hold about 140,000 clones, with 70% to 85% observed a single time. The sequencing sample was made of PBMCs. These receptors all stem from a man aged 35 to 55 in good health and CMV-seropositive. Both conserved end residues are part of each CDR3.

j_call,v_call,cdr3_aa
TRBJ1-4,TRBV14,CASSQDSAVWAEKLFF
TRBJ2-5,TRBV19,CASSPRRELQETQYF
TRBJ1-2,TRBV5-1,CASSIGQGTNYGYTF
TRBJ2-7,TRBV27,CASIEANEQYF
TRBJ1-1,TRBV19,CASRYGQYTEAFF
TRBJ1-2,TRBV18,CASSPPQGANGYTF
TRBJ1-2,TRBV29-1,CSVRGQGWLSSPIGYTF
TRBJ2-1,TRBV9,CASSAFQTTYNEQFF
TRBJ2-5,TRBV7-9,CASSLAGGETQYF
TRBJ2-7,TRBV6-5,CASSSYTGGWEQYF